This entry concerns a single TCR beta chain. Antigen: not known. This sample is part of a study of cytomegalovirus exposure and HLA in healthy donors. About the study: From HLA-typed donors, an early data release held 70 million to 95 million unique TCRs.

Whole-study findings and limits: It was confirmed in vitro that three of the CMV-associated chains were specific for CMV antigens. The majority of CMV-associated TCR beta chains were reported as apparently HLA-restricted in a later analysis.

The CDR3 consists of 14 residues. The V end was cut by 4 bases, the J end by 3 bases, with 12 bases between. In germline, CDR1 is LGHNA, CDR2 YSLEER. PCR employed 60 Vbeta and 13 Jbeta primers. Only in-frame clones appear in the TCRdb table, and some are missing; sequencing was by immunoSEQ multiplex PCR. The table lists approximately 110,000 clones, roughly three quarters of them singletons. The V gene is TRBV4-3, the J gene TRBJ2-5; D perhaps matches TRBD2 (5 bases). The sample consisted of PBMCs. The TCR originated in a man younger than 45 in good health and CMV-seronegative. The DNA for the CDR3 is TGCGCCAGCAGCCCCTTAGGGCGGGAAGAGACCCAGTACTTC. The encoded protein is CASSPLGREETQYF.